Each of the 5 T cell receptor beta chains below was sequenced from the same sample in a study of identical twins. One entry per CDR3 protein, called by TCRdb with MiXCR from the 5' RACE reads. The profile shows 200,000 to 250,000 distinct CDR3 sequences, roughly 13% of them singletons. Separately, the same data were catalogued under a study of yellow fever vaccine responses in identical twins.

Sample: memory (CD45RO+) T cells sorted from blood. Receptors originate from a woman aged 18-29 years in good health.

Ten or more counts support this clonotype. The V call is TRBV2, the J call TRBJ2-1; D is unresolved. CDR1 and CDR2 from the germline V gene are SNHLY and FYNNEI. Trimming stripped 3 bases from V and 3 bases from J, with 6 bases between. The CDR3 is 13 residues long. CDR3 nucleotide sequence: TGTGCCAGCAGTGATGAGATCTACAATGAGCAGTTCTTC. It is translated as CASSDEIYNEQFF.

V is TRBV15 and J is TRBJ2-4, with D uncertain. V was shortened by 3 bases and J by 2 bases, with 14 bases between the two germline ends. This CDR3 has 16 residues. Germline V gene data show CDR1 as LNHNV and CDR2 as YYDKDF (reference sequence). CDR3 sequence: CATSRDLESTKNIQYF. The CDR3 DNA follows: TGTGCCACCAGCAGGGACCTGGAGAGTACCAAAAACATTCAGTACTTC.

The V call is TRBV3-1, the J call TRBJ2-5, with D possibly matching TRBD1 (5 bases). The length of the CDR3 is 14 residues. Germline V lookup: CDR1 LGHDT, CDR2 YNNKEL (reference sequence). V dropped 4 bases and J dropped 1 base, with 10 bases sitting between them. The CDR3 spells CASSLRTSQETQYF. Written as DNA, the CDR3 is TGTGCCAGCAGCCTCCGGACAAGCCAAGAGACCCAGTACTTC.

This clonotype came up a few times. The J gene is TRBJ2-7, the V gene TRBV7-2; 8 positions match TRBD1. This CDR3 has 16 amino acids. CDR1 SGHTA and CDR2 FQGNSA come from the germline V gene. The V and J ends lost 1 base and 0 bases, in that order; junction bases with no gene match: 5. The CDR3 nucleotides are TGTGCCAGCAGCTTAGAGGGTGGACAGGGCTCCTACGAGCAGTACTTC. Encoded protein: CASSLEGGQGSYEQYF.

This chain uses TRBV18 with TRBJ2-2; 9 nucleotides align to TRBD1. Germline assignment: CDR1 KGHSH and CDR2 LQKENI. V dropped 0 bases and J dropped 7; count of bases not matched to a gene: 6. CDR3 length: 16 amino acids. The CDR3 DNA is TGTGCCAGCTCACCACCTGGGACAGGGAGAGGCGGGGAGCTGTTTTTT. Translation gives CASSPPGTGRGGELFF.